The clone carrying this T cell receptor (beta chain) was counted ten times or more. Its antigen is unknown. The record originates from a study of T-cell reconstitution after alpha-beta-depleted transplantation in children. Whole-study results and caveats: Newly generated T cells supplied most T-cell counts and diversity one year post-transplant. Several hundred rapidly expanded clones from non-depleted graft cells reportedly supplied alpha-beta T cells about two months post-transplant. Certain patients had high TCRbeta diversity at day 60, and it came from recipient T cells and thymic progenitors that survived.

This CDR3 contains 14 residues. CDR1 and CDR2 (germline): MNHNS, SASEGT. The V and J ends lost 6 bases and 1 base, in that order; junction bases with no gene match: 2. For TCRbeta, the library was prepared with unique molecular identifiers. One entry per CDR3 protein, called by TCRdb with MiXCR from the PCR reads. The data contain about 110,000 distinct CDR3 sequences, 5% to 7% of them seen just once; the ten biggest clones take up around 23%. The receptor's source is a male patient aged 2 to 9 who had a stem cell transplant for acute lymphoblastic leukemia, so the T cells may come from the graft donor. The chain combines TRBV6-1 with TRBJ2-3; 9 nucleotides align to TRBD2. The sequencing used PBMCs, mostly from graft donor cells, collected 360 days after TCRalphabeta/CD19-depleted stem cell transplant. DNA for the CDR3: TGTGCCAGCAGGCGGACTAGCGGCACAGATACGCAGTATTTT. Its protein is CASRRTSGTDTQYF.